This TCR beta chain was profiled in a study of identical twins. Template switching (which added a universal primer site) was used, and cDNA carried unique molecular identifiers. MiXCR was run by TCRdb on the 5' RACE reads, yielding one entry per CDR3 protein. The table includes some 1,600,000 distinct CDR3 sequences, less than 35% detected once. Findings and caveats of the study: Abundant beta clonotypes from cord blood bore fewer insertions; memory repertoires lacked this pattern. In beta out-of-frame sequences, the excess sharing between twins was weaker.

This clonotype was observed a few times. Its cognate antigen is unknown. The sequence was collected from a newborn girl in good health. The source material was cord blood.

The CDR3 is CASSHGLAGAQEQFF. In nucleotides, the CDR3 is TGTGCCAGCAGCCATGGACTAGCGGGAGCCCAGGAGCAGTTCTTC. V is TRBV4-2 and J is TRBJ2-1, with 13 bases that match TRBD2. Per the germline V gene, CDR1 is LGHNA and CDR2 is YNFKEQ. This CDR3 comprises 15 residues. V lost 3 bases and J lost 10; bases outside the gene matches: 6.